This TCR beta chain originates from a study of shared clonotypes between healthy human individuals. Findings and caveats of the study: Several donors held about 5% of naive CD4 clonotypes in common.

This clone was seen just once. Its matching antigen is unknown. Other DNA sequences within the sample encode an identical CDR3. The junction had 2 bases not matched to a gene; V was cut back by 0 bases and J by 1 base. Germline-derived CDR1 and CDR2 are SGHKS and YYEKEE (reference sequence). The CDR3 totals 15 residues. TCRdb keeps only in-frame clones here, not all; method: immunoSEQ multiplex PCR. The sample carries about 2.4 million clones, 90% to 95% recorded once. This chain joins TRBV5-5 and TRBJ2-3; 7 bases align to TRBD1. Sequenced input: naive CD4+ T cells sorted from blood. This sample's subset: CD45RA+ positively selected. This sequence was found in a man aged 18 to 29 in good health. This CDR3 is CASSLGQGGTDTQYF. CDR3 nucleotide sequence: TGTGCCAGCAGCTTGGGACAGGGAGGCACAGATACGCAGTATTTT.